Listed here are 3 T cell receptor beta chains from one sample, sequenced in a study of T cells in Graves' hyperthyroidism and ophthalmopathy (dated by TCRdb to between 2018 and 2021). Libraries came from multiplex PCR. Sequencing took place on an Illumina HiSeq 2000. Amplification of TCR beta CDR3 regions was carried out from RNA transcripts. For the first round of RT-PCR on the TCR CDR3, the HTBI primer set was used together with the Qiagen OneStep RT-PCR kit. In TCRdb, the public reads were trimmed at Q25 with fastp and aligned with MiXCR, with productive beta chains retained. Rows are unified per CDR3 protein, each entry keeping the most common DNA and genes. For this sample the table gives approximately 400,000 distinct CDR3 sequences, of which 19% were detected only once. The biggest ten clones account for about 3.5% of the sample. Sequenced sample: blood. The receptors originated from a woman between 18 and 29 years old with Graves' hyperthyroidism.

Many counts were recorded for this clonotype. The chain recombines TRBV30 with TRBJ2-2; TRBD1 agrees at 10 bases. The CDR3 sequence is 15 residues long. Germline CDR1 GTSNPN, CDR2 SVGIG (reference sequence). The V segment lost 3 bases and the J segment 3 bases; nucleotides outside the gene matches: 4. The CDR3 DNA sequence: TGTGCCTGGAGACGGACAGGGGGGTACACCGGGGAGCTGTTTTTT. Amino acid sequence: CAWRRTGGYTGELFF.

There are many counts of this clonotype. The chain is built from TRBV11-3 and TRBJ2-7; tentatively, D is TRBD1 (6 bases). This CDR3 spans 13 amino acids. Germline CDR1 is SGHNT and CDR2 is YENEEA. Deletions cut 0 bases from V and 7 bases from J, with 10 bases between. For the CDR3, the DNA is TGTGCCAGCAGCTTAGATACGAGGGGGGAGCAGTACTTC. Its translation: CASSLDTRGEQYF.

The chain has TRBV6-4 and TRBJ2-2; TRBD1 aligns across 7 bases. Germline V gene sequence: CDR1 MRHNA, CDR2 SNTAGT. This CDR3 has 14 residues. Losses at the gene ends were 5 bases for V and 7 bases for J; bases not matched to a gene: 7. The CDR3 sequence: CASSSGTEGGELFF. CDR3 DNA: TGTGCCAGCAGTTCTGGGACAGAGGGCGGGGAGCTGTTTTTT.